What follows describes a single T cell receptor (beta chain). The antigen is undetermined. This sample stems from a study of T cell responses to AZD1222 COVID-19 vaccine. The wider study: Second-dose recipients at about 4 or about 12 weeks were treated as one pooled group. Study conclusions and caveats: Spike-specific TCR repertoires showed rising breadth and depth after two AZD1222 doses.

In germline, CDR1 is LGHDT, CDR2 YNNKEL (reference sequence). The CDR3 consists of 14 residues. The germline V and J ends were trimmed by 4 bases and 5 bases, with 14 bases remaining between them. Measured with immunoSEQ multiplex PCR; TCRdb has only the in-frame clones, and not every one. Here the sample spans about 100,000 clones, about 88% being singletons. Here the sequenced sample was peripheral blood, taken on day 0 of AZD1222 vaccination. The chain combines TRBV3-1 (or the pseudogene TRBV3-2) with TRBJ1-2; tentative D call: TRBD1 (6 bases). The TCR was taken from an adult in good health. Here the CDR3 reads CASSPQGKEYGYTF. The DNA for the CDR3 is TGTGCCAGCAGCCCCCAGGGGAAAGAATATGGCTACACCTTC.